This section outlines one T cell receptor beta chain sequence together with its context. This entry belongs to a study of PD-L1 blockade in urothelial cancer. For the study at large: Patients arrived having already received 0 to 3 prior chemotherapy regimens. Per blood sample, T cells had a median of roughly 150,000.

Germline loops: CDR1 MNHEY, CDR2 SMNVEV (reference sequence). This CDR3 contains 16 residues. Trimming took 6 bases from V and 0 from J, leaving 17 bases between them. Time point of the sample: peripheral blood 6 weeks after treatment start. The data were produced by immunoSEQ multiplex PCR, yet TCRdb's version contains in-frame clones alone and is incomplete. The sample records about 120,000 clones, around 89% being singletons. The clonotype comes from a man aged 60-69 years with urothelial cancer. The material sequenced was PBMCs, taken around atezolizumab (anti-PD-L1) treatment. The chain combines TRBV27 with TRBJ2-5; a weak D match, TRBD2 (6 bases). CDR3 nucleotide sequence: TGTGCCAGCAGACGGCTGGGCAGCGGGTACCAAGAGACCCAGTACTTC. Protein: CASRRLGSGYQETQYF.